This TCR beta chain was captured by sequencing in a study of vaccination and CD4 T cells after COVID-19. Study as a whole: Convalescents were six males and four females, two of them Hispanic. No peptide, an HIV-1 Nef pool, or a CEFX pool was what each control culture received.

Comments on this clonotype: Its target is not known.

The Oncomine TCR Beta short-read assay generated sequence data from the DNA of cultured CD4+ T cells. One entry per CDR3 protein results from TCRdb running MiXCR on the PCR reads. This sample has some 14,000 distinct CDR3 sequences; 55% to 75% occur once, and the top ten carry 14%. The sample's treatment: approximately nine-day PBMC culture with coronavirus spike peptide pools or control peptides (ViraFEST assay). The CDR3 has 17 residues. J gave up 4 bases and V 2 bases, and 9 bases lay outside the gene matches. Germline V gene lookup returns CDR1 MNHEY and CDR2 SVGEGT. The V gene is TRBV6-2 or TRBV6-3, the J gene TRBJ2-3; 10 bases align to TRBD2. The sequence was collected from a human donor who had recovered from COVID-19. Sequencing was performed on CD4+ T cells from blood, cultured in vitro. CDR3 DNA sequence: TGTGCCAGCAGTTACCACCTTAGCGGGAGGATCGCAGATACGCAGTATTTT. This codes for CASSYHLSGRIADTQYF.